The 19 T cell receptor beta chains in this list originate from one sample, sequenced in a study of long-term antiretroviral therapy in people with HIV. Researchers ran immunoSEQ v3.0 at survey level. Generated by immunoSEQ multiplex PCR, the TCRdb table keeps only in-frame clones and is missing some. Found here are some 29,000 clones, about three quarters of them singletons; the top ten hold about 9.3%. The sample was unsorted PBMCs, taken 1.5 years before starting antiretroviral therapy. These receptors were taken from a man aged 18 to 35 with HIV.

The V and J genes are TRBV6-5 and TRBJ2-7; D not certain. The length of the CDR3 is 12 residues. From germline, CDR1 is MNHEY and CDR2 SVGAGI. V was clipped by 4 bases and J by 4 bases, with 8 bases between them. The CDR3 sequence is CASSSHPYEQYF. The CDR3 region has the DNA TGTGCCAGCAGTTCCCATCCTTACGAGCAGTACTTC.

The CDR3 DNA is TGTGCCAGCAGCTCCAGGACTTGGAGCTCCTACAATGAGCAGTTCTTC. Its protein is CASSSRTWSSYNEQFF. The chain is built from TRBV5-6 and TRBJ2-1; D is possibly TRBD2 (5 bases). The ends were cut back, 3 bases at V and 0 bases at J, with 13 bases in the middle. Per the germline V gene, CDR1 is SGHDT and CDR2 is YYEEEE. The length of the CDR3 is 16 residues.

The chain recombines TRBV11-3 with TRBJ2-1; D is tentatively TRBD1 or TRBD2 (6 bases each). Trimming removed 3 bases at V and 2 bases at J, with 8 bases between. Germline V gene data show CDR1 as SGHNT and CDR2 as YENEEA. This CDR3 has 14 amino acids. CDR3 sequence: CASSLRGAYNEQFF. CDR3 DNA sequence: TGTGCCAGCAGCTTGAGGGGGGCCTACAATGAGCAGTTCTTC.

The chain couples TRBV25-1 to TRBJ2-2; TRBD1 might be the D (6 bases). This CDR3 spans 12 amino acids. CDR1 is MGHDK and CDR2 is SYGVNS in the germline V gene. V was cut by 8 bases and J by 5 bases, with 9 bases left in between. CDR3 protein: CASRQGTGELFF. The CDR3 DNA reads TGTGCCAGCCGGCAGGGGACCGGGGAGCTGTTTTTT. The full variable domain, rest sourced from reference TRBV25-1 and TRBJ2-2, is EADIYQTPRYLVIGTGKKITLECSQTMGHDKMYWYQQDPGMELHLIHYSYGVNSTEKGDLSSESTVSRIRTEHFPLTLESARPSHTSQYLCASRQGTGELFFGEGSRLTVL.

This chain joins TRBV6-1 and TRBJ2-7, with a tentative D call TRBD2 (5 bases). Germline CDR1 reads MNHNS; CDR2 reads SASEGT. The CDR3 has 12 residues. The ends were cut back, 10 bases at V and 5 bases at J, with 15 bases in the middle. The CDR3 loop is CATLGVRHEQYF. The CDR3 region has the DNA TGTGCCACACTCGGGGTCCGACACGAGCAGTACTTC.

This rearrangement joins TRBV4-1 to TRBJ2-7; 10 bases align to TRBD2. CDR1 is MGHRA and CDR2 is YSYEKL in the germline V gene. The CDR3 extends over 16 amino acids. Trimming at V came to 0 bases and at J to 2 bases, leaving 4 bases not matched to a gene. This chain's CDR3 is CASSQDLSGGAYEQYF. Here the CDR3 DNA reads TGCGCCAGCAGCCAAGATTTAAGCGGGGGGGCCTACGAGCAGTACTTC.

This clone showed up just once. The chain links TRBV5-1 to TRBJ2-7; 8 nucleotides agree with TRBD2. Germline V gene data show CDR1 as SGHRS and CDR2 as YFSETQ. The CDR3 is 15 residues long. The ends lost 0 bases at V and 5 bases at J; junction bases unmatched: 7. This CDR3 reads CASSLGSTSVHEQYF. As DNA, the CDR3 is TGCGCCAGCAGCTTGGGTTCGACTAGCGTCCACGAGCAGTACTTC.

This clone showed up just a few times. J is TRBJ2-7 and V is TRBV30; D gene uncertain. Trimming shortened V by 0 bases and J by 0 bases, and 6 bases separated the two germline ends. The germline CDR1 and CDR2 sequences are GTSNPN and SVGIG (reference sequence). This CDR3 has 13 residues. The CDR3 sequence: CAWSVHNSYEQYF. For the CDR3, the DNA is TGTGCCTGGAGTGTACACAACTCCTACGAGCAGTACTTC. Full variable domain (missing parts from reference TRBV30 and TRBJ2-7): SQTIHQWPATLVQPVGSPLSLECTVEGTSNPNLYWYRQAAGRGLQLLFYSVGIGQISSEVPQNLSASRPQDRQFILSSKKLLLSDSGFYLCAWSVHNSYEQYFGPGTRLTVT.

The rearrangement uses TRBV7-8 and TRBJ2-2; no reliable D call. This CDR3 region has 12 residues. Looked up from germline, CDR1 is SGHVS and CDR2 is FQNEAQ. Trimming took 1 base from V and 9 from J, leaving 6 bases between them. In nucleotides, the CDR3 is TGTGCCAGCAGCTTAGGTCGCCGGGAGCTGTTTTTT. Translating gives CASSLGRRELFF.

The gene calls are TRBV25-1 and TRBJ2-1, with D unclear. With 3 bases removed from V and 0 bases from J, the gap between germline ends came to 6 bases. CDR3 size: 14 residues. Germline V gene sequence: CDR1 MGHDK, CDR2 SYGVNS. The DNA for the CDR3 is TGTGCCAGCAGTGACTGGAGCTCCTACAATGAGCAGTTCTTC. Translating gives CASSDWSSYNEQFF.

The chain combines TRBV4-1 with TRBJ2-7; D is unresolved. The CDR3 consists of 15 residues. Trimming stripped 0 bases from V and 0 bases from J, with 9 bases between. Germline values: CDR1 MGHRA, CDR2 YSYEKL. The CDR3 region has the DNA TGCGCCAGCAGCCAAGAGGTGGGCAACTCCTACGAGCAGTACTTC. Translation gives CASSQEVGNSYEQYF.

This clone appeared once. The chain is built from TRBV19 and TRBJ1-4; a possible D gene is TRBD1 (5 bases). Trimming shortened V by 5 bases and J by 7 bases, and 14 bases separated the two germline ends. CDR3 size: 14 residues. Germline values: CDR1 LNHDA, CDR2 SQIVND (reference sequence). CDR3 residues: CASSGRSGTEKLFF. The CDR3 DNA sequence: TGTGCCAGTAGTGGACGCTCGGGGACTGAAAAACTGTTTTTT.

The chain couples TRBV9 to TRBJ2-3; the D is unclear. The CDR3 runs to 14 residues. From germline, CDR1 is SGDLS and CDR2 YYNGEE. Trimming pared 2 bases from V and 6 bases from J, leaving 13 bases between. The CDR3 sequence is CASSVFPGGDTQYF. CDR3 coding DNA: TGTGCCAGCAGCGTCTTCCCGGGTGGCGATACGCAGTATTTT.

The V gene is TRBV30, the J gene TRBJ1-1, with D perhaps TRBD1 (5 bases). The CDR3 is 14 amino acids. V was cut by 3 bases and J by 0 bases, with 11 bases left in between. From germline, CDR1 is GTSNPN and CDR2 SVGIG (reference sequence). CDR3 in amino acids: CAWSRGPMNTEAFF. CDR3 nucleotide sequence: TGTGCCTGGAGCCGGGGCCCTATGAACACTGAAGCTTTCTTT.

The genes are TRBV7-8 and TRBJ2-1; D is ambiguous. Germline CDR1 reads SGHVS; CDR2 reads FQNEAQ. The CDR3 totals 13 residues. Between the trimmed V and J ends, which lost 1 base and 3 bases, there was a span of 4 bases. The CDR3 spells CASSLDGYNEQFF. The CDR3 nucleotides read TGTGCCAGCAGCTTAGATGGCTACAATGAGCAGTTCTTC.

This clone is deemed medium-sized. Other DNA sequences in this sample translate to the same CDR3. Here the CDR3 DNA reads TGTGCCAGCAGCTTACCGGGTGGCTATGGCTACACCTTC. Its translation: CASSLPGGYGYTF. This sequence joins TRBV7-9 and TRBJ1-2; D not certain. The CDR3 totals 13 residues. Germline V gene sequence: CDR1 SEHNR, CDR2 FQNEAQ (reference sequence). V was cut by 2 bases and J by 4 bases, with 8 bases left in between.

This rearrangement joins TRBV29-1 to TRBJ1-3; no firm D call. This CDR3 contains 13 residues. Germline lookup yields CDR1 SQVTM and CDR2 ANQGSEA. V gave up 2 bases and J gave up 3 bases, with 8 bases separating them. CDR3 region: CSVESGVGNTIYF. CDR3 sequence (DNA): TGCAGCGTTGAATCCGGGGTTGGAAACACCATATATTTT.

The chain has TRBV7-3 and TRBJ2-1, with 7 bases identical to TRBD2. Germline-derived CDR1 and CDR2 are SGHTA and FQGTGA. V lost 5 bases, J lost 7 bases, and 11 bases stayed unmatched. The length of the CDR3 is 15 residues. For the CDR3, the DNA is TGTGCCAGCAGCCCCTTTGCGGGAGCGGTTAATGAGCAGTTCTTC. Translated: CASSPFAGAVNEQFF.

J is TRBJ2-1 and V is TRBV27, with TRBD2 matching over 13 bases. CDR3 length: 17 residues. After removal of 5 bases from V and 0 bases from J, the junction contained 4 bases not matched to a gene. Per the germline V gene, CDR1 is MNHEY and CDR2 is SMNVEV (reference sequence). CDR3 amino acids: CASSGTSGTSSYNEQFF. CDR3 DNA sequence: TGTGCCAGCAGTGGGACTAGCGGGACCAGCTCCTACAATGAGCAGTTCTTC.